The T cell receptor beta chain under discussion was sequenced for a study of CD8 T cells in Susac syndrome. RNA, at about 0.5 to 1 ug, was reverse transcribed with random hexamers. TCRdb called the immunoSEQ multiplex PCR reads again in MiXCR, with one record for every CDR3 protein. The table records about 200,000 distinct CDR3 sequences, approximately 95% of them present only once. Germline assignment: CDR1 SQVTM and CDR2 ANQGSEA. V lost 4 bases to trimming and J lost 7 bases, with 19 bases between them. The CDR3 is 14 amino acids. Sample: CD4+ T cells from PBMCs. The receptor's source is a human donor with multiple sclerosis. J is TRBJ1-2 and V is TRBV29-1; possibly TRBD1 for D (5 bases). CDR3 sequence: CSVVRSSDKSGYTF. In DNA, the CDR3 is TGCAGCGTTGTGAGGAGTTCGGACAAAAGTGGCTACACCTTC.